Listed below are T cell receptor beta chains from one sample, sequenced in a study of blood T cell repertoires in COVID-19. Here immunoSEQ multiplex PCR was the method, and the copy in TCRdb shows in-frame clones only, minus some. The repertoire holds some 230,000 clones, with around 83% as singletons. Sequencing was done on a sample of peripheral blood. These receptors came from a man aged 45-65 years who had recovered from COVID-19. Each CDR3 is given with its conserved first and last residue. The order of the fields is CDR3 protein, CDR3 length, V gene, J gene.

cdr3_aa: CASSEGQGAHEQFF; cdr3_length: 14; v_call: TRBV2; j_call: TRBJ2-1
cdr3_aa: CASSEGATQETQYF; cdr3_length: 14; v_call: TRBV9; j_call: TRBJ2-5
cdr3_aa: CASLGGGNQPQHF; cdr3_length: 13; v_call: TRBV12-3/TRBV12-4; j_call: TRBJ1-5
cdr3_aa: CASSEGPRTGGIAGELFF; cdr3_length: 18; v_call: TRBV10-2; j_call: TRBJ2-2
cdr3_aa: CASSLEGGPYEQYF; cdr3_length: 14; v_call: TRBV7-9; j_call: TRBJ2-7
cdr3_aa: CASSLASGNYNEQFF; cdr3_length: 15; v_call: TRBV5-1; j_call: TRBJ2-1
cdr3_aa: CASSLKISGNSYEQYF; cdr3_length: 16; v_call: TRBV5-1; j_call: TRBJ2-7
cdr3_aa: CASSFTGANEKLFF; cdr3_length: 14; v_call: TRBV7-8; j_call: TRBJ1-4
cdr3_aa: CASSPHSGAAYEQYF; cdr3_length: 15; v_call: TRBV27; j_call: TRBJ2-7
cdr3_aa: CASSLRRGVADTQYF; cdr3_length: 15; v_call: TRBV14; j_call: TRBJ2-3
cdr3_aa: CASSQGTQTRQGKIRDTEAFF; cdr3_length: 21; v_call: TRBV3-1/TRBV3-2; j_call: TRBJ1-1
cdr3_aa: CASSVRGSYNSPLHF; cdr3_length: 15; v_call: TRBV9; j_call: TRBJ1-6
cdr3_aa: CAWTRGSLRGYEQYF; cdr3_length: 15; v_call: TRBV30; j_call: TRBJ2-7
cdr3_aa: CAWRPPGLGVGEQYF; cdr3_length: 15; v_call: TRBV30; j_call: TRBJ2-7
cdr3_aa: CASSSRGRASEQYF; cdr3_length: 14; v_call: TRBV27; j_call: TRBJ2-7
cdr3_aa: CASSLLRRAYEQYF; cdr3_length: 14; v_call: TRBV28; j_call: TRBJ2-7
cdr3_aa: CAWSVLSSLGDSDSPLHF; cdr3_length: 18; v_call: TRBV30; j_call: TRBJ1-6
cdr3_aa: CASSYRDRVGQPQHF; cdr3_length: 15; v_call: TRBV6-5; j_call: TRBJ1-5
cdr3_aa: CASSESTGGSGNIQYF; cdr3_length: 16; v_call: TRBV10-1; j_call: TRBJ2-4
cdr3_aa: CASRRTSGETQYF; cdr3_length: 13; v_call: TRBV25-1; j_call: TRBJ2-5
cdr3_aa: CAISESSGARGANVLTF; cdr3_length: 17; v_call: TRBV10-3; j_call: TRBJ2-6
cdr3_aa: CASSRSGVAFF; cdr3_length: 11; v_call: TRBV3-1/TRBV3-2; j_call: TRBJ1-1
cdr3_aa: CASSSPRDSRSGNTIYF; cdr3_length: 17; v_call: TRBV28; j_call: TRBJ1-3
cdr3_aa: CASQLGLASDTQYF; cdr3_length: 14; v_call: TRBV2; j_call: TRBJ2-3
cdr3_aa: CASTLDVGRGGRNYGYTF; cdr3_length: 18; v_call: TRBV28; j_call: TRBJ1-2
cdr3_aa: CASVAAWNTEAFF; cdr3_length: 13; v_call: TRBV28; j_call: TRBJ1-1
cdr3_aa: CASSQYRGDSTYEQYF; cdr3_length: 16; v_call: TRBV4-2; j_call: TRBJ2-7
cdr3_aa: CASSTRLARFYNEQFF; cdr3_length: 16; v_call: TRBV28; j_call: TRBJ2-1
cdr3_aa: CATSDPTSGITGELFF; cdr3_length: 16; v_call: TRBV24-1; j_call: TRBJ2-2
cdr3_aa: CASSLRRSGTEAFF; cdr3_length: 14; v_call: TRBV6-5; j_call: TRBJ1-1
cdr3_aa: CASSQPPDRVSEAFF; cdr3_length: 15; v_call: TRBV23-1; j_call: TRBJ1-1
cdr3_aa: CASSTAGLGTGELFF; cdr3_length: 15; v_call: TRBV7-9; j_call: TRBJ2-2
cdr3_aa: CASSYGGGWNTGELFF; cdr3_length: 16; v_call: TRBV6-6; j_call: TRBJ2-2
cdr3_aa: CASSLANSGAETQYF; cdr3_length: 15; v_call: TRBV7-8; j_call: TRBJ2-5
cdr3_aa: CASSTRQGATGELFF; cdr3_length: 15; v_call: TRBV19; j_call: TRBJ2-2
cdr3_aa: CAISDAWTGVPGELFF; cdr3_length: 16; v_call: TRBV10-3; j_call: TRBJ2-2
cdr3_aa: CASSIRASGPHTQYF; cdr3_length: 15; v_call: TRBV19; j_call: TRBJ2-3
cdr3_aa: CATSEFSKRTGREGYTF; cdr3_length: 17; v_call: TRBV24-1; j_call: TRBJ1-2
cdr3_aa: CASSAYHPGGRAEAFF; cdr3_length: 16; v_call: TRBV9; j_call: TRBJ1-1
cdr3_aa: CASNVFTGSPLHF; cdr3_length: 13; v_call: TRBV2; j_call: TRBJ1-6
cdr3_aa: CASSQDLPGTHGYTF; cdr3_length: 15; v_call: TRBV4-1; j_call: TRBJ1-2
cdr3_aa: CSASRGTSSYEQYF; cdr3_length: 14; v_call: TRBV20-1; j_call: TRBJ2-7